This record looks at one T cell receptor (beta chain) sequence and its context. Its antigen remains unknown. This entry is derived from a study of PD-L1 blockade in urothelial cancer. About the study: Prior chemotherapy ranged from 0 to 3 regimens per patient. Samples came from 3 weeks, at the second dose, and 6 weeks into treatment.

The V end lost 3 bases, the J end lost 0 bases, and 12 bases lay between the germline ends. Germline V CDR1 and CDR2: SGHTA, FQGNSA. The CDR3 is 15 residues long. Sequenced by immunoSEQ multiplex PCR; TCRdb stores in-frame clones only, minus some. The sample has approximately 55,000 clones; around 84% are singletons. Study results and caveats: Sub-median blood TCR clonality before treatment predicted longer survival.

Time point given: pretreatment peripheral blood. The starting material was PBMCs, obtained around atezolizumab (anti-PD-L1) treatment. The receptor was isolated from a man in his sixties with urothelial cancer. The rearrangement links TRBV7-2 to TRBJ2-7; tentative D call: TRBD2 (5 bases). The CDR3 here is CASSLLPGNSYEQYF. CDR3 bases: TGTGCCAGCAGCTTGCTACCCGGGAACTCCTACGAGCAGTACTTC. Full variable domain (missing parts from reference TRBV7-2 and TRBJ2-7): GAGVSQSPSNKVTEKGKDVELRCDPISGHTALYWYRQSLGQGLEFLIYFQGNSAPDKSGLPSDRFSAERTGGSVSTLTIQRTQQEDSAVYLCASSLLPGNSYEQYFGPGTRLTVT.